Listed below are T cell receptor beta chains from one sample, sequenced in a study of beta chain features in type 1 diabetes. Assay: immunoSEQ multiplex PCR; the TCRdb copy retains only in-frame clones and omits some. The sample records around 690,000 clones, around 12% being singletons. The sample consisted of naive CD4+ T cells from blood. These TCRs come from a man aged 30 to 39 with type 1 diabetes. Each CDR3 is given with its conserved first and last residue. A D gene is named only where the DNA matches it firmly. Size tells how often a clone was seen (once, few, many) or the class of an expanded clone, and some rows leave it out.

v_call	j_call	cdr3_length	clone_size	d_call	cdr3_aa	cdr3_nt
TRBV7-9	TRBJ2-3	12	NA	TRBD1	CASSPTTGTQYF	TGTGCCAGCAGCCCAACGACAGGGACGCAGTATTTT
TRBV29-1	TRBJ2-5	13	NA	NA	CSVEALARETQYF	TGCAGCGTTGAGGCCCTAGCACGGGAGACCCAGTACTTC
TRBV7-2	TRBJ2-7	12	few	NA	CASSSQGREQYF	TGTGCCAGCAGCTCTCAGGGACGCGAGCAGTACTTC
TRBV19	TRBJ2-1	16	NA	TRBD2	CASSIGASGAYNEQFF	TGTGCCAGTAGTATCGGGGCTAGCGGGGCCTACAATGAGCAGTTCTTC
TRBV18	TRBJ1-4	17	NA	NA	CASSPRSPSGSYEKLFF	TGTGCCAGCTCACCACGAAGTCCCTCGGGGTCTTATGAAAAACTGTTTTTT
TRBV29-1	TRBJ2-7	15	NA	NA	CSVEYPGVRTYEQYF	TGCAGCGTTGAGTACCCGGGGGTGAGGACCTACGAGCAGTACTTC
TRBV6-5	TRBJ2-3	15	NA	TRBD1	CASSYSARGSDTQYF	TGTGCCAGCAGTTACTCCGCCAGGGGGTCAGATACGCAGTATTTT
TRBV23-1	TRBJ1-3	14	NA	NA	CANRGGSSGNTIYF	TGCGCGAACCGGGGGGGTAGCTCTGGAAACACCATATATTTT
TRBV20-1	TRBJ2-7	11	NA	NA	CSAGGPYEQYF	TGCAGTGCTGGGGGGCCTTACGAGCAGTACTTC
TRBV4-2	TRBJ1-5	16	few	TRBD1	CASSQDAGGGNQPQHF	TGTGCCAGCAGCCAGGATGCAGGGGGAGGGAATCAGCCCCAGCATTTT
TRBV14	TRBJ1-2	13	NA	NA	CASSLNRVGGYTF	TGTGCCAGCAGCCTAAACAGGGTTGGCGGCTACACCTTC
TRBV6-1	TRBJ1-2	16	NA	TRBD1	CASSVRTGGTLYGYTF	TGTGCCAGCAGTGTAAGGACAGGGGGAACCCTCTATGGCTACACCTTC
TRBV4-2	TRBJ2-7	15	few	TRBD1	CASSQVTGPSYEQYF	TGTGCCAGCAGCCAAGTGACAGGGCCGTCCTACGAGCAGTACTTC
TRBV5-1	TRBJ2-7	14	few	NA	CASSLGDNLREQYF	TGCGCCAGCAGCTTGGGAGATAATCTACGGGAGCAGTACTTC
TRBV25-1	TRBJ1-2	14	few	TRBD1	CASSVPGQNYGYTF	TGTGCCAGCAGTGTACCGGGACAGAACTATGGCTACACCTTC
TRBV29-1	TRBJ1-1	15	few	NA	CSVEVGGAGNTEAFF	TGCAGCGTTGAAGTCGGGGGGGCAGGAAACACTGAAGCTTTCTTT
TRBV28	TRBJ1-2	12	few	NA	CASRREGYGYTF	TGTGCCAGCAGGAGGGAAGGGTATGGCTACACCTTC
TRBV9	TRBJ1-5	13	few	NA	CASSVTSNQPQHF	TGTGCCAGCAGCGTAACGAGCAATCAGCCCCAGCATTTT
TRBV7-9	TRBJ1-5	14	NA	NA	CASSLGAPWQPQHF	TGTGCCAGCAGCCTTGGCGCTCCGTGGCAGCCCCAGCATTTT
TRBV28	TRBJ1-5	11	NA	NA	CATGLNQPQHF	TGTGCCACCGGCCTCAATCAGCCCCAGCATTTT
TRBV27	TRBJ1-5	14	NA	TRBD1	CASSPDRGAKPQHF	TGTGCCAGCAGTCCCGACAGGGGTGCGAAGCCCCAGCATTTT
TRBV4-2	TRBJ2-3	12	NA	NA	CASSHDTDTQYF	TGTGCCAGCAGCCACGACACGGATACGCAGTATTTT
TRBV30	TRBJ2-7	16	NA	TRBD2	CAWINSSGVDTREQYF	TGTGCCTGGATTAATTCTAGCGGGGTCGATACGAGAGAGCAGTACTTC
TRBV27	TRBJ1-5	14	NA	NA	CASSPRTSVRPQHF	TGTGCCAGCAGTCCCAGGACGTCGGTCCGGCCCCAGCATTTT
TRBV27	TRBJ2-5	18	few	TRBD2	CASSLLPPTSGVQETQYF	TGTGCCAGCAGTCTCTTACCTCCGACTAGCGGGGTCCAAGAGACCCAGTACTTC
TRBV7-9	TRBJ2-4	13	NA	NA	CASSTIAKNIQYF	TGTGCCAGCAGCACCATAGCCAAAAACATTCAGTACTTC
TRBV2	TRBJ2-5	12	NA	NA	CASSEAGETQYF	TGTGCCAGCAGTGAAGCTGGAGAGACCCAGTACTTC
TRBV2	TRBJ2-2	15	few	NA	CASSVRDSNTGELFF	TGTGCCAGCAGTGTTCGGGATTCTAACACCGGGGAGCTGTTTTTT
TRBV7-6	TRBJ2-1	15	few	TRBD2	CASSSRGGGGNEQFF	TGTGCCAGCAGTTCCCGCGGGGGTGGCGGCAATGAGCAGTTCTTC
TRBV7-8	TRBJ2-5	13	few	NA	CASSLGRQETQYF	TGTGCCAGCAGCTTAGGGAGACAAGAGACCCAGTACTTC
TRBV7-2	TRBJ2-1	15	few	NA	CASSLGGGSYNEQFF	TGTGCCAGCAGCTTAGGAGGGGGGTCCTACAATGAGCAGTTCTTC
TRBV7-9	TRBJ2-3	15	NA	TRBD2	CASSLERGSTDTQYF	TGTGCCAGCAGCTTAGAGCGGGGGTCCACAGATACGCAGTATTTT
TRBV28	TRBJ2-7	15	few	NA	CASRKRDNAYYEQYF	TGTGCCAGCAGGAAACGGGACAATGCGTACTACGAGCAGTACTTC
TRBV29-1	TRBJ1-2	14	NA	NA	CSVDWGVINYGYTF	TGCAGCGTTGATTGGGGGGTTATTAACTATGGCTACACCTTC
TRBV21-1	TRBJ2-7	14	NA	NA	CASSKVLGRGVKYF	TGTGCCAGCAGCAAAGTTCTCGGCAGAGGAGTGAAGTACTTC
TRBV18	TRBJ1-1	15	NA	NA	CASSPRGQRNTEAFF	TGTGCCAGCTCACCTCGCGGGCAGAGGAACACTGAAGCTTTCTTT
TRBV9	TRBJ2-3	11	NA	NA	CASSTSDTQYF	TGTGCCAGCAGCACCTCAGATACGCAGTATTTT
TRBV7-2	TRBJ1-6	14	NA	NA	CASSTGQNNSPLHF	TGTGCCAGCAGCACGGGCCAGAATAATTCACCCCTCCACTTT
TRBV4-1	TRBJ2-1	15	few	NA	CASSHFPAGTTEQFF	TGCGCCAGCAGCCATTTCCCCGCCGGGACCACTGAGCAGTTCTTC
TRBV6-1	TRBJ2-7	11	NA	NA	CASSVGYEQYF	TGTGCCAGCAGTGTGGGGTACGAGCAGTACTTC
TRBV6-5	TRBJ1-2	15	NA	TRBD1	CASSRTGAGGDGYTF	TGTGCCAGCAGCAGGACAGGTGCCGGTGGGGATGGCTACACCTTC
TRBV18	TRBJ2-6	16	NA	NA	CASSTDGSSGANVLTF	TGTGCCAGCTCAACCGACGGGAGCTCTGGGGCCAACGTCCTGACTTTC
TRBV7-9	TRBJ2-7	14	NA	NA	CASSLLRGTYEQYF	TGTGCCAGCAGCTTATTGCGGGGTACCTACGAGCAGTACTTC
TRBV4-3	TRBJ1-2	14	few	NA	CASSQDPEGGGYTF	TGCGCCAGCAGCCAAGATCCGGAAGGGGGTGGCTACACCTTC
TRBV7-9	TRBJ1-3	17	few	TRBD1	CASSLPLQGAAGNTIYF	TGTGCCAGCAGCTTACCCTTACAGGGGGCCGCTGGAAACACCATATATTTT
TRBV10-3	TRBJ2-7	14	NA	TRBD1	CAINPGQGSYEQYF	TGTGCCATCAACCCGGGACAGGGATCCTACGAGCAGTACTTC
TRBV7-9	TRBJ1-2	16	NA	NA	CASSLAGRAASYGYTF	TGTGCCAGCAGCTTAGCGGGCAGGGCCGCCTCCTATGGCTACACCTTC
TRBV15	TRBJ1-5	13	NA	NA	CATSRDVGQPQHF	TGTGCCACCAGCAGAGATGTGGGGCAGCCCCAGCATTTT
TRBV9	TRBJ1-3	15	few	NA	CASSVDLFTGNTIYF	TGTGCCAGCAGCGTAGATCTTTTTACTGGAAACACCATATATTTT
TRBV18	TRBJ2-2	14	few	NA	CASSPQKNTGELFF	TGTGCCAGCTCACCGCAGAAGAACACCGGGGAGCTGTTTTTT
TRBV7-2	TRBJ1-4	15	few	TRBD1	CASSLMRTGREKLFF	TGTGCCAGCAGCTTGATGAGGACAGGTCGGGAAAAACTGTTTTTT
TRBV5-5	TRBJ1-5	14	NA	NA	CASSLQGGDQPQHF	TGTGCCAGCAGCTTACAGGGAGGGGATCAGCCCCAGCATTTT
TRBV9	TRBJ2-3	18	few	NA	CASSVTGTAGTGTDTQYF	TGTGCCAGCAGCGTCACCGGGACAGCGGGAACTGGCACAGATACGCAGTATTTT
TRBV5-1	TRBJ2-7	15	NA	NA	CASSLGLISSYEQYF	TGCGCCAGCAGCTTGGGCCTGATAAGCTCCTACGAGCAGTACTTC
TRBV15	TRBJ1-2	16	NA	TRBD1	CATSRKKTGSNYGYTF	TGTGCCACCAGCAGAAAGAAGACAGGGAGTAACTATGGCTACACCTTC